Below, 20 T cell receptor beta chains from the same sample are listed, as sequenced in a study of memory CD4+ T cells and cytomegalovirus serostatus. Single viable CD3+CD4+CD8-CD45RO+ cells were sorted as the memory CD4+ T cells. Repertoires were generated with immunoSEQ multiplex PCR, while TCRdb's copy carries only in-frame clones and drops some. The profile shows tens of thousands of clones, approximately 77% of them singletons. The sequencing sample was made of memory CD4+ T cells from blood. Source of these receptors: an adult in good health and CMV-seronegative.

This clone has only a few counts. The rearrangement uses TRBV7-3 and TRBJ1-4, with TRBD1 matching 8 bases. V trimming: 5 bases; J trimming: 3 bases; junction bases outside the gene matches: 5. CDR3 length: 15 residues. CDR1 SGHTA and CDR2 FQGTGA come from the germline V gene. The chain's CDR3 is CASSQTGEPNEKLFF. CDR3 in DNA: TGTGCCAGCAGCCAGACAGGGGAACCTAATGAAAAACTGTTTTTT.

The count of this clone is one. The chain has TRBV4-2 and TRBJ2-5; TRBD2 matches at 8 bases. This CDR3 spans 15 amino acids. The germline V gene has CDR1 LGHNA and CDR2 YNFKEQ. The V gene end was trimmed by 1 base and the J gene end by 2 bases; junction bases not matched to a gene: 3. CDR3 residues: CASSQGGLVQETQYF. Here the CDR3 DNA reads TGTGCCAGCAGCCAAGGGGGACTAGTTCAAGAGACCCAGTACTTC.

The count of this clone is one. V gene TRBV11-3 combines with J gene TRBJ2-1; D not resolved. Per germline, CDR1 SGHNT and CDR2 YENEEA. V lost 5 bases and J lost 9, with 11 bases in between. The CDR3 is 12 residues long. CDR3 amino acids: CASSVSSGEQFF. The CDR3 nucleotides read TGTGCCAGCAGCGTATCCTCGGGTGAGCAGTTCTTC. The full variable domain, rest sourced from reference TRBV11-3 and TRBJ2-1, is EAGVVQSPRYKIIEKKQPVAFWCNPISGHNTLYWYLQNLGQGPELLIRYENEEAVDDSQLPKDRFSAERLKGVDSTLKIQPAELGDSAVYLCASSVSSGEQFFGPGTRLTVL.

The V and J genes are TRBV5-1 and TRBJ2-5; 9 nucleotides agree with TRBD1. The V gene's germline CDR1 is SGHRS and CDR2 YFSETQ. The CDR3 covers 17 residues. J was trimmed by 2 bases and V by 3 bases; bases with no gene match: 11. The CDR3 DNA reads TGCGCCAGCAGCTCGCATCCCGGGACAGGGTTGCAAGAGACCCAGTACTTC. Protein sequence: CASSSHPGTGLQETQYF.

The chain is built from TRBV19 and TRBJ1-5; TRBD1 matches at 7 bases. Trimming at V came to 3 bases and at J to 2 bases, leaving 7 bases not matched to a gene. The CDR3 loop spans 16 amino acids. Germline CDR1 is LNHDA and CDR2 is SQIVND (reference sequence). CDR3 sequence reads: CASSIYRGHGNQPQHF. The CDR3 bases are TGTGCCAGTAGTATTTACAGGGGACATGGCAATCAGCCCCAGCATTTT.

V usage is TRBV19 and J usage is TRBJ2-5; D possibly corresponds to TRBD1 (6 bases). This CDR3 is built from 15 residues. V was shortened by 5 bases and J by 4 bases, with 17 bases between the two germline ends. CDR1 and CDR2 (germline): LNHDA, SQIVND (reference sequence). CDR3: CASSPQGRGSETQYF. The CDR3 nucleotides read TGTGCCAGTAGTCCACAAGGCAGGGGATCAGAGACCCAGTACTTC.

V and J are TRBV7-2 and TRBJ1-2; D might be TRBD1 (5 bases). Trimming left V 4 bases short and J 5 bases short, with 11 bases between. CDR3 length equals 13 residues. Germline V gene data show CDR1 as SGHTA and CDR2 as FQGNSA. The CDR3 loop is CASSWKQGYGYTF. The DNA for the CDR3 is TGTGCCAGCAGCTGGAAGCAGGGATATGGCTACACCTTC.

The V call is TRBV7-9, the J call TRBJ2-7; TRBD2 aligns across 9 bases. The trim removed 6 bases at V and 3 bases at J, leaving 3 bases unmatched. The V gene's germline CDR1 is SEHNR and CDR2 FQNEAQ (reference sequence). The CDR3 consists of 13 residues. CDR3 bases: TGTGCCAGCAGTCTTAGCGGGGGCTACGAGCAGTACTTC. Protein: CASSLSGGYEQYF.

There are a few counts of this clone. The chain employs TRBV5-1 and TRBJ2-7, with D perhaps matching TRBD2 (6 bases). CDR1 and CDR2 from the germline V gene are SGHRS and YFSETQ. V lost 0 bases and J 2 bases, leaving 9 bases between the germline ends. The CDR3 spans 14 residues. The CDR3 bases are TGCGCCAGCAGCTTGGCGGACTACGCCTACGAGCAGTACTTC. This gives the protein CASSLADYAYEQYF.

The chain uses TRBV5-1 and TRBJ2-7; 7 bases agree with TRBD1. Trimming at V came to 5 bases and at J to 2 bases, leaving 4 bases not matched to a gene. CDR1 is SGHRS, CDR2 YFSETQ, per germline. The CDR3 consists of 13 residues. As DNA, the CDR3 is TGCGCCAGCAGGACCGGGACAGCCTACGAGCAGTACTTC. Protein: CASRTGTAYEQYF. The full variable domain, in which reference TRBV5-1 and TRBJ2-7 provide the parts outside the CDR3, is KAGVTQTPRYLIKTRGQQVTLSCSPISGHRSVSWYQQTPGQGLQFLFEYFSETQRNKGNFPGRFSGRQFSNSRSEMNVSTLELGDSALYLCASRTGTAYEQYFGPGTRLTVT.

This clone was picked up one time. The chain combines TRBV19 with TRBJ2-2, with a weak D call TRBD2 (7 bases). Per germline, CDR1 LNHDA and CDR2 SQIVND (reference sequence). Trimming took 7 bases from V and 2 from J, leaving 17 bases between them. The length of the CDR3 is 16 residues. CDR3 DNA: TGTGCCAGTACTCGAGCGGGGACAACTAACACCGGGGAGCTGTTTTTT. Translated, it gives CASTRAGTTNTGELFF.

This chain uses TRBV28 with TRBJ1-6; D remains unclear. The V gene's germline CDR1 is MDHEN and CDR2 SYDVKM. The CDR3 totals 13 residues. Trimming pared 4 bases from V and 5 bases from J, leaving 6 bases between. CDR3 residues: CASSYGNNSPLHF. DNA for the CDR3: TGTGCCAGCAGTTACGGGAATAATTCACCCCTCCACTTT.

The CDR3 is CASSAVGRGYTF. In nucleotides, the CDR3 is TGTGCCAGCAGCGCGGTAGGGAGGGGCTACACCTTC. The rearrangement joins TRBV7-8 to TRBJ1-2; no reliable D call. This CDR3 is built from 12 residues. Trimming cost V 5 bases and J 8 bases, with 12 bases left between them. CDR1 and CDR2 (germline): SGHVS, FQNEAQ.

This chain uses TRBV6-6 with TRBJ1-3; the D gene is possibly TRBD1 (5 bases). CDR1 and CDR2 (germline): MNHNY, SVGAGI (reference sequence). The CDR3 is 14 amino acids. V gave up 7 bases and J gave up 0 bases, with 10 bases separating them. DNA of the CDR3: TGTGCCAGCAATCGGGACCCCTCTGGAAACACCATATATTTT. It translates to CASNRDPSGNTIYF.

This chain uses TRBV4-1 with TRBJ1-5; D unclear. V shed 1 base and J shed 5 bases, with 9 bases lying between them. Germline CDR1 MGHRA, CDR2 YSYEKL. This CDR3 has 14 amino acids. CDR3: CASSQGQIDQPQHF. The CDR3 nucleotides read TGCGCCAGCAGCCAAGGACAAATAGATCAGCCCCAGCATTTT.

This chain links TRBV29-1 with TRBJ2-7; 14 positions agree with TRBD2. Germline V CDR1 and CDR2: SQVTM, ANQGSEA. The CDR3 length is 14 residues. The ends lost 6 bases at V and 3 bases at J; junction bases unmatched: 4. CDR3 sequence (DNA): TGCAGCGTGGCCGGGACTAGCGGGAGCTACGAGCAGTACTTC. It is translated as CSVAGTSGSYEQYF.

CDR3 sequence (DNA): TGTGCCAGCAGGGAGGGGACTAGCAGCAGCGGGCAGTACTTC. It codes for CASREGTSSSGQYF. V and J are TRBV28 and TRBJ2-7; 9 bases are shared with TRBD2. In germline, CDR1 is MDHEN, CDR2 SYDVKM. This CDR3 is 14 amino acids long. V gave up 6 bases and J gave up 9 bases; unmatched junction bases: 12.

This clone was seen just once. The chain links TRBV18 to TRBJ2-7; D not resolved. The CDR3 runs to 15 residues. Trimming stripped 3 bases from V and 0 bases from J, with 12 bases between. Germline assignment: CDR1 KGHSH and CDR2 LQKENI. The CDR3 DNA reads TGTGCCAGCTCACCCCCCGCCGTGTACTCCTACGAGCAGTACTTC. Translated: CASSPPAVYSYEQYF.

The chain uses TRBV6-5 and TRBJ2-7; D may correspond to TRBD1 or TRBD2 (5 bases each). Trimming pared 6 bases from V and 3 bases from J, leaving 18 bases between. The germline V gene has CDR1 MNHEY and CDR2 SVGAGI. The CDR3 runs to 15 residues. CDR3 sequence reads: CASSPLGHTSYEQYF. CDR3 DNA sequence: TGTGCCAGCAGCCCCCTCGGACATACTAGCTACGAGCAGTACTTC.

V gene TRBV5-1 combines with J gene TRBJ2-3; D gene ambiguous. Germline V gene sequence: CDR1 SGHRS, CDR2 YFSETQ. The CDR3 has 12 residues. V was pared by 0 bases and J by 2 bases, with 1 base between. The chain's CDR3 is CASSLATDTQYF. The CDR3 coding sequence is TGCGCCAGCAGCTTGGCCACAGATACGCAGTATTTT.